The 10 T cell receptor beta chains presented below share a single source sample, sequenced in a study of blood T cell repertoires in COVID-19. Repertoires were generated with immunoSEQ multiplex PCR, while TCRdb's copy carries only in-frame clones and drops some. This table has about 230,000 clones, roughly 85% appearing once. The source material was peripheral blood. The source of these receptors is a man between 45 and 60 years old with COVID-19, enrolled during active disease.

The chain is built from TRBV5-5 and TRBJ2-2, with TRBD1 identical over 7 bases. Germline CDR1 and CDR2: SGHKS and YYEKEE (reference sequence). The CDR3 is 15 residues long. V shed 7 bases and J 6 bases; nucleotides not matched to a gene: 12. The CDR3 loop is CASGILDRNPGELFF. The DNA for the CDR3 is TGTGCCAGCGGTATATTGGACAGGAATCCCGGGGAGCTGTTTTTT.

The rearrangement uses TRBV7-3 and TRBJ1-1, with no clear D. The germline CDR1 and CDR2 sequences are SGHTA and FQGTGA. This CDR3 region has 14 residues. V lost 5 bases, J lost 2 bases, and 12 bases lay in between. CDR3 residues: CASSPTGSNTEAFF. The CDR3 DNA reads TGTGCCAGCAGCCCGACCGGGAGTAACACTGAAGCTTTCTTT.

This clone has just one count. The chain is built from TRBV11-2 and TRBJ2-1; 13 positions match TRBD2. The CDR3 spans 17 residues. Trimming at V came to 0 bases and at J to 7 bases, leaving 6 bases not matched to a gene. In germline, CDR1 is SGHAT, CDR2 FQNNGV. CDR3 protein: CASSLEITSGGVNEQFF. CDR3 bases: TGTGCCAGCAGCTTAGAAATTACTAGCGGGGGGGTTAATGAGCAGTTCTTC. Based on the CDR3 plus reference TRBV11-2 and TRBJ2-1, the full variable domain is EAGVAQSPRYKIIEKRQSVAFWCNPISGHATLYWYQQILGQGPKLLIQFQNNGVVDDSQLPKDRFSAERLKGVDSTLKIQPAKLEDSAVYLCASSLEITSGGVNEQFFGPGTRLTVL.

This chain connects TRBV5-1 to TRBJ1-1; 7 bases are shared with TRBD1. The CDR3 sequence is 16 residues long. The trim removed 5 bases at V and 4 bases at J, leaving 14 bases unmatched. Germline lookup yields CDR1 SGHRS and CDR2 YFSETQ. The CDR3 spells CASRATGSFRGTEAFF. In DNA, the CDR3 is TGCGCCAGCAGAGCGACAGGGTCCTTCCGCGGCACTGAAGCTTTCTTT.

This chain uses TRBV7-2 with TRBJ2-5; TRBD1 is a possible D gene (7 bases). Per germline, CDR1 SGHTA and CDR2 FQGNSA. The CDR3 loop spans 16 amino acids. V was shortened by 5 bases and J by 7 bases, with 23 bases between the two germline ends. Written as DNA, the CDR3 is TGTGCCAGCAGCCCCAACCTCGACAGGGTGGGAGGGACCCAGTACTTC. It encodes CASSPNLDRVGGTQYF. Looking up the rest from reference TRBV7-2 and TRBJ2-5 gives the full variable domain: GAGVSQSPSNKVTEKGKDVELRCDPISGHTALYWYRQSLGQGLEFLIYFQGNSAPDKSGLPSDRFSAERTGGSVSTLTIQRTQQEDSAVYLCASSPNLDRVGGTQYFGPGTRLLVL.

This clone was counted ten times or more. The V and J genes are TRBV6-1 and TRBJ2-7, with TRBD1 as a possible D gene (6 bases). V was clipped by 1 base and J by 0 bases, with 10 bases between them. CDR3 length: 15 amino acids. From germline, CDR1 is MNHNS and CDR2 SASEGT. The CDR3 sequence is CASSEDGTSSYEQYF. The CDR3 nucleotides read TGTGCCAGCAGTGAAGATGGGACATCCTCCTACGAGCAGTACTTC.

This sequence joins TRBV18 and TRBJ2-2; 10 bases align to TRBD2. V shed 3 bases and J 6 bases; nucleotides not matched to a gene: 10. Germline assignment: CDR1 KGHSH and CDR2 LQKENI. The CDR3 extends over 17 amino acids. The DNA of the CDR3 is TGTGCCAGCTCACCGAAAGCGGGGGGGCTGACGGCCGGGGAGCTGTTTTTT. It is translated as CASSPKAGGLTAGELFF.

The chain employs TRBV18 and TRBJ1-1, with 9 bases aligning to TRBD1. Germline V lookup: CDR1 KGHSH, CDR2 LQKENI. CDR3 length equals 14 residues. V trimming: 4 bases; J trimming: 2 bases; junction bases outside the gene matches: 2. DNA of the CDR3: TGTGCCAGCTCACGACAGGGGGGAAACACTGAAGCTTTCTTT. Translated: CASSRQGGNTEAFF. The entire variable domain, with the rest obtained from reference TRBV18 and TRBJ1-1, is as follows: NAGVMQNPRHLVRRRGQEARLRCSPMKGHSHVYWYRQLPEEGLKFMVYLQKENIIDESGMPKERFSAEFPKEGPSILRIQQVVRGDSAAYFCASSRQGGNTEAFFGQGTRLTVV.

The rearrangement links TRBV4-3 to TRBJ1-1; possibly TRBD1 for D (5 bases). Trimming left V 3 bases short and J 0 bases short, with 17 bases between. From germline, CDR1 is LGHNA and CDR2 YSLEER. The CDR3 extends over 17 amino acids. This CDR3 reads CASSHSGGAAVNTEAFF. The DNA of the CDR3 is TGCGCCAGCAGCCACTCAGGAGGGGCTGCAGTGAACACTGAAGCTTTCTTT.

There are a few counts of this clone. The V call is TRBV10-1, the J call TRBJ2-7; 10 bases map to TRBD2. This CDR3 spans 14 amino acids. Germline V gene data show CDR1 as WNHNN and CDR2 as SYGVQD (reference sequence). Trimming cost V 9 bases and J 9 bases; bases outside gene matches: 14. CDR3 amino acids: CARILLAGVFGQYF. CDR3 in DNA: TGCGCCAGGATCCTCCTAGCGGGGGTGTTTGGGCAGTACTTC.